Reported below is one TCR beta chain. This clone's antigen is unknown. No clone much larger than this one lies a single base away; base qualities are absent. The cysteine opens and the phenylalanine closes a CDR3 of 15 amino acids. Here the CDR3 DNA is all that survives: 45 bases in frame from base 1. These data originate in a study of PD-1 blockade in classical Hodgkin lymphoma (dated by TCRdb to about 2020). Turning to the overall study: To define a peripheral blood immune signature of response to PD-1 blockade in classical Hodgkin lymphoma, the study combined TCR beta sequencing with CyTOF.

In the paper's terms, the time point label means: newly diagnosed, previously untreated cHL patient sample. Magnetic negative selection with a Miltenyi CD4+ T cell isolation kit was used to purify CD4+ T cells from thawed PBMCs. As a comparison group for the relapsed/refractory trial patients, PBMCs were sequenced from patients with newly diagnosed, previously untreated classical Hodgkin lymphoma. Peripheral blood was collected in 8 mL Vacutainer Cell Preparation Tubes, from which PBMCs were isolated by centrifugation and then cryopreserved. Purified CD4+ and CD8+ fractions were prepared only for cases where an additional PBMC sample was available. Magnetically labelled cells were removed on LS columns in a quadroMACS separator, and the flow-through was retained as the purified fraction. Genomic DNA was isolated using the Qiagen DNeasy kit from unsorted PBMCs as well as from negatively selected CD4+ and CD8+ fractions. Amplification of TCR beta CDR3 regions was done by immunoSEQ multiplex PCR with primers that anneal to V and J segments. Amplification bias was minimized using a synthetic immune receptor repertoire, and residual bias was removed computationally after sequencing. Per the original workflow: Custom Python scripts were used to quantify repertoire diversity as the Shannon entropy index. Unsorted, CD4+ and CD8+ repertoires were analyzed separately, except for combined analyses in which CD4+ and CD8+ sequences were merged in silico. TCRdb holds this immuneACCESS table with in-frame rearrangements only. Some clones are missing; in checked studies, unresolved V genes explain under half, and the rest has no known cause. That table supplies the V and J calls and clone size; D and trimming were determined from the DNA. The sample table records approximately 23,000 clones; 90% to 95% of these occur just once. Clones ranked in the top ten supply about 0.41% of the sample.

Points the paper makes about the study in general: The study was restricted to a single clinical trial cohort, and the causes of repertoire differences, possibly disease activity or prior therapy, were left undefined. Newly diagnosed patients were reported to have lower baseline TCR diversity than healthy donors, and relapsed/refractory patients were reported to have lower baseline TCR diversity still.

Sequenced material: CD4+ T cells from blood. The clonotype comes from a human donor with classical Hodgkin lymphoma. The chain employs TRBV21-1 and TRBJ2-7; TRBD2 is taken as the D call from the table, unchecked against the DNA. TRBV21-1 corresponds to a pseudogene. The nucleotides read TGTGCCAGCAGCACCTTAGCGGGGGGGTCCGCCGAGCAGTACTTC. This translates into CASSTLAGGSAEQYF.